These 31 T cell receptor beta chains originate from one sample sequenced in a study of blood T cell repertoires in COVID-19. Assay: immunoSEQ multiplex PCR; the TCRdb copy retains only in-frame clones and omits some. The data contain around 30,000 clones, roughly 84% of them singletons. The sequenced material came from peripheral blood. Receptors were obtained from a human donor in a cohort sampled during active COVID-19.

This clone was picked up a small number of times. The genes are TRBV11-1 and TRBJ2-3; a possible D gene is TRBD2 (7 bases). CDR3 size: 15 residues. Trimming took off 0 bases at V and 2 bases at J, with 9 bases between the two ends. Germline V lookup: CDR1 SGHAT, CDR2 FQDESV (reference sequence). The CDR3 sequence is CASSLAGGHTDTQYF. Here the CDR3 DNA reads TGTGCCAGCAGCTTAGCGGGGGGGCACACAGATACGCAGTATTTT.

The chain joins TRBV4-3 to TRBJ2-1; tentatively, D is TRBD1 (5 bases). Germline V gene lookup returns CDR1 LGHNA and CDR2 YSLEER. V shed 5 bases and J shed 4 bases, with 12 bases lying between them. This CDR3 is built from 14 residues. This CDR3 reads CASSLGRTYNEQFF. The DNA of the CDR3 is TGCGCCAGCAGCTTGGGGCGGACATACAATGAGCAGTTCTTC.

This chain links TRBV4-2 with TRBJ2-7; 11 positions match TRBD2. The CDR3 length is 15 residues. Germline CDR1 reads LGHNA; CDR2 reads YNFKEQ. The ends lost 0 bases at V and 2 bases at J; junction bases unmatched: 0. CDR3 coding DNA: TGTGCCAGCAGCCAAGATAGCGGGAGGGCCTACGAGCAGTACTTC. Translation: CASSQDSGRAYEQYF.

The rearrangement links TRBV7-2 to TRBJ2-3; TRBD1 aligns across 7 bases. Germline V gene sequence: CDR1 SGHTA, CDR2 FQGNSA. With V trimmed by 4 bases and J by 6 bases, 4 bases remained unmatched. The length of the CDR3 is 13 residues. This CDR3 is CASSSSQGDTQYF. The CDR3 DNA reads TGTGCCAGCAGCTCCTCACAGGGGGATACGCAGTATTTT.

The V call is TRBV28, the J call TRBJ2-7; TRBD1 is a possible D gene (5 bases). Deletions cut 6 bases from V and 2 bases from J, with 8 bases between. The CDR3 runs to 12 residues. CDR1 and CDR2 from the germline V gene are MDHEN and SYDVKM. CDR3 sequence (DNA): TGTGCCAGCAGCGCGACAGCCTACGAGCAGTACTTC. Its protein is CASSATAYEQYF. The full variable domain, with the rest looked up from reference TRBV28 and TRBJ2-7, is DVKVTQSSRYLVKRTGEKVFLECVQDMDHENMFWYRQDPGLGLRLIYFSYDVKMKEKGDIPEGYSVSREKKERFSLILESASTNQTSMYLCASSATAYEQYFGPGTRLTVT.

This sequence joins TRBV27 and TRBJ1-5; 8 bases are shared with TRBD1. The CDR3 loop spans 15 amino acids. Unmatched junction bases numbered 11, after V lost 8 bases and J lost 5 bases. Germline values: CDR1 MNHEY, CDR2 SMNVEV (reference sequence). The CDR3 reads CASAPDRATDQPQHF. CDR3 bases: TGTGCCAGCGCTCCGGACAGGGCTACGGATCAGCCCCAGCATTTT.

The V gene is TRBV9, the J gene TRBJ2-7, with D possibly TRBD2 on 5 matching bases. Germline V gives CDR1 SGDLS, CDR2 YYNGEE. CDR3 length: 15 amino acids. V lost 0 bases, J lost 3 bases, and 13 bases lay in between. CDR3 DNA sequence: TGTGCCAGCAGCGTAGGAACAGAGGACTTCTACGAGCAGTACTTC. Translating gives CASSVGTEDFYEQYF. The full variable domain, its missing parts supplied by reference TRBV9 and TRBJ2-7, is DSGVTQTPKHLITATGQRVTLRCSPRSGDLSVYWYQQSLDQGLQFLIQYYNGEERAKGNILERFSAQQFPDLHSELNLSSLELGDSALYFCASSVGTEDFYEQYFGPGTRLTVT.

This clone was seen a handful of times. V usage is TRBV2 and J usage is TRBJ1-1, with a weak D call TRBD1 (6 bases). V was shortened by 8 bases and J by 5 bases, with 18 bases between the two germline ends. CDR3 length equals 14 residues. CDR1 is SNHLY and CDR2 is FYNNEI in the germline V gene. The chain's CDR3 is CASREEGGRTEAFF. The CDR3 DNA reads TGTGCCAGCCGGGAGGAAGGGGGGAGGACTGAAGCTTTCTTT.

The rearrangement links TRBV19 to TRBJ1-5; D uncertain. Germline-derived CDR1 and CDR2 are LNHDA and SQIVND (reference sequence). The CDR3 extends over 15 amino acids. Trimming took off 3 bases at V and 5 bases at J, with 14 bases between the two ends. DNA for the CDR3: TGTGCCAGTAGTATTCAGCCCCCCGGGGATCAGCCCCAGCATTTT. It codes for CASSIQPPGDQPQHF.

The rearrangement links TRBV4-1 to TRBJ2-2; TRBD2 aligns across 13 bases. CDR1 and CDR2 (germline): MGHRA, YSYEKL. The CDR3 runs to 17 residues. The V and J ends lost 4 bases and 5 bases, in that order; junction bases with no gene match: 7. CDR3 amino acids: CASSPETSGRVTGELFF. In nucleotides, the CDR3 is TGCGCCAGCAGCCCGGAAACTAGCGGGAGGGTTACCGGGGAGCTGTTTTTT.

The rearrangement joins TRBV5-1 to TRBJ1-1; weak D call: TRBD1 (5 bases). The length of the CDR3 is 14 residues. The germline CDR1 and CDR2 sequences are SGHRS and YFSETQ. Trimming shortened V by 3 bases and J by 2 bases, and 11 bases separated the two germline ends. CDR3 region: CASSSDGQNTEAFF. As DNA, the CDR3 is TGCGCCAGCAGCTCCGATGGACAAAACACTGAAGCTTTCTTT.

This clone was seen once. The chain joins TRBV5-8 to TRBJ2-3, with TRBD1 matching over 8 bases. The CDR3 has 18 residues. Germline V gives CDR1 SGHTS, CDR2 YDEGEE. V shed 3 bases and J 3 bases; nucleotides not matched to a gene: 15. The CDR3 reads CASSYRFPGQGRTDTQYF. CDR3 nucleotides: TGTGCCAGCAGCTATAGGTTCCCTGGACAGGGAAGGACAGATACGCAGTATTTT.

The rearrangement links TRBV6-5 to TRBJ2-2; no reliable D call. The CDR3 consists of 13 residues. The ends were cut back, 5 bases at V and 4 bases at J, with 8 bases in the middle. Germline V CDR1 and CDR2: MNHEY, SVGAGI. Written as DNA, the CDR3 is TGTGCCAGCAGTCAATACAGCACCGGGGAGCTGTTTTTT. Translated, it gives CASSQYSTGELFF.

This clone appeared a few times. V usage is TRBV6-2 or TRBV6-3 and J usage is TRBJ1-1; weak D call: TRBD1 (5 bases). The CDR3 length is 13 residues. CDR1 and CDR2 (germline): MNHEY, SVGEGT. V lost 3 bases, J lost 2 bases, and 7 bases lay in between. CDR3 sequence reads: CASSYWTNTEAFF. The CDR3 nucleotides are TGTGCCAGCAGTTATTGGACAAACACTGAAGCTTTCTTT.

The CDR3 DNA is TGCGCCAGCCCAGGGAGGGGAACTAATGAAAAACTGTTTTTT. Residues: CASPGRGTNEKLFF. The V and J genes are TRBV5-1 and TRBJ1-4; weak D call: TRBD1 (5 bases). The CDR3 spans 14 residues. V was trimmed by 7 bases and J by 1 base, leaving 11 bases between them. CDR1 and CDR2 from the germline V gene are SGHRS and YFSETQ. Combining the CDR3 with reference TRBV5-1 and TRBJ1-4 gives the whole variable domain KAGVTQTPRYLIKTRGQQVTLSCSPISGHRSVSWYQQTPGQGLQFLFEYFSETQRNKGNFPGRFSGRQFSNSRSEMNVSTLELGDSALYLCASPGRGTNEKLFFGSGTQLSVL.

V usage is TRBV5-1 and J usage is TRBJ2-5; D is uncertain. Germline values: CDR1 SGHRS, CDR2 YFSETQ. V was cut by 0 bases and J by 1 base, with 4 bases left in between. The CDR3 runs to 13 residues. CDR3 loop: CASSLDSQETQYF. CDR3 nucleotides: TGCGCCAGCAGCTTGGACAGCCAAGAGACCCAGTACTTC.

V usage is TRBV5-1 and J usage is TRBJ1-1, with D maybe TRBD1 (5 bases). V was clipped by 2 bases and J by 3 bases, with 8 bases between them. The CDR3 length is 13 residues. Germline CDR1 is SGHRS and CDR2 is YFSETQ. The CDR3 region is CASSLQDHTEAFF. The CDR3, as DNA: TGCGCCAGCAGCTTACAGGATCACACTGAAGCTTTCTTT.

CDR3 sequence reads: CASSQDVPSGRWDTQYF. CDR3 in DNA: TGCGCCAGCAGCCAAGACGTACCTAGCGGGAGATGGGATACGCAGTATTTT. The chain is built from TRBV4-3 and TRBJ2-3, with 10 positions matching TRBD2. Germline values: CDR1 LGHNA, CDR2 YSLEER. Losses at the gene ends were 0 bases for V and 6 bases for J; bases not matched to a gene: 9. The CDR3 runs 17 residues.

The rearrangement joins TRBV4-2 to TRBJ1-2; tentative D call: TRBD1 (6 bases). Germline V gene data show CDR1 as LGHNA and CDR2 as YNFKEQ. V shed 1 base and J shed 1 base, with 10 bases lying between them. The CDR3 sequence is 15 residues long. CDR3 coding DNA: TGTGCCAGCAGCCAAGGGACAGAAGATAACTATGGCTACACCTTC. Encoded protein: CASSQGTEDNYGYTF.

J is TRBJ2-2 and V is TRBV21-1; the table's D call, TRBD1, has no DNA check behind it. TRBV21-1 is deemed a pseudogene. The length of the CDR3 is 16 residues. The CDR3 DNA sequence: TGTGCCAGCAGCAAAGAGGGACAGACGAACACCGGGGAGCTGTTTTTT. Translating gives CASSKEGQTNTGELFF.

This clone showed up just a few times. V gene TRBV27 combines with J gene TRBJ2-1; the match to TRBD2 covers 14 bases. CDR3 length: 23 amino acids. Germline V lookup: CDR1 MNHEY, CDR2 SMNVEV (reference sequence). V lost 2 bases, J lost 3 bases, and 21 bases stayed unmatched. The CDR3, as DNA: TGTGCCAGCAGTTTAACGGGGACTAGCGGGAGAAGTATATATAGGTTAGTCTACAATGAGCAGTTCTTC. Translated: CASSLTGTSGRSIYRLVYNEQFF.

The rearrangement joins TRBV4-3 to TRBJ2-7; no definite D call. V lost 0 bases to trimming and J lost 2 bases, with 8 bases between them. Germline values: CDR1 LGHNA, CDR2 YSLEER. The CDR3 totals 14 residues. CDR3 DNA sequence: TGCGCCAGCAGCCAAGATCTAGGAGCCTACGAGCAGTACTTC. Its translation: CASSQDLGAYEQYF.

The chain recombines TRBV27 with TRBJ2-1; the match to TRBD1 covers 9 bases. This CDR3 is 16 amino acids long. V trimming: 0 bases; J trimming: 12 bases; junction bases outside the gene matches: 12. Germline V gene data show CDR1 as MNHEY and CDR2 as SMNVEV (reference sequence). The CDR3: CASSLSYTGGGIGQFF. DNA for the CDR3: TGTGCCAGCAGTTTATCGTACACAGGGGGCGGGATTGGGCAGTTCTTC.

The genes are TRBV9 and TRBJ2-7; TRBD1 aligns across 9 bases. The CDR3 extends over 15 amino acids. J gave up 2 bases and V 4 bases, and 7 bases lay outside the gene matches. Germline loops: CDR1 SGDLS, CDR2 YYNGEE. The CDR3 spells CASSRSGTGTYEQYF. The DNA for the CDR3 is TGTGCCAGCAGCAGATCCGGGACAGGGACCTACGAGCAGTACTTC.

There are a few counts of this clone. V is TRBV5-8 and J is TRBJ2-2; 7 bases map to TRBD1. The V and J ends lost 6 bases and 7 bases, in that order; junction bases with no gene match: 9. Germline lookup yields CDR1 SGHTS and CDR2 YDEGEE. This CDR3 is built from 14 residues. The CDR3 DNA is TGTGCCAGCAAAAACAGGGGAATAGTCGGGGAGCTGTTTTTT. It encodes CASKNRGIVGELFF.

The J gene is TRBJ1-5, the V gene TRBV7-3; D uncertain. Per the germline V gene, CDR1 is SGHTA and CDR2 is FQGTGA. V lost 3 bases, J lost 7 bases, and 4 bases lay in between. This CDR3 is built from 11 residues. CDR3 sequence reads: CASSFEQPQHF. The CDR3, as DNA: TGTGCCAGCAGCTTCGAGCAGCCCCAGCATTTT. The whole variable domain, remainder taken from reference TRBV7-3 and TRBJ1-5, is GAGVSQTPSNKVTEKGKYVELRCDPISGHTALYWYRQSLGQGPEFLIYFQGTGAADDSGLPNDRFFAVRPEGSVSTLKIQRTERGDSAVYLCASSFEQPQHFGDGTRLSIL.

The chain links TRBV5-6 to TRBJ2-3, with a possible D match to TRBD1 (8 bases). This CDR3 comprises 18 residues. CDR1 is SGHDT, CDR2 YYEEEE, per germline. The germline V and J ends were trimmed by 0 bases and 0 bases, with 17 bases remaining between them. In DNA, the CDR3 is TGTGCCAGCAGCTTGGACTGGGGGGGACAGGCTAGCACAGATACGCAGTATTTT. It translates to CASSLDWGGQASTDTQYF.

The chain combines TRBV6-4 with TRBJ2-7; the match to TRBD1 covers 11 bases. V dropped 2 bases and J dropped 2; count of bases not matched to a gene: 2. The germline gives CDR1 MRHNA, CDR2 SNTAGT. This CDR3 is 15 amino acids long. For the CDR3, the DNA is TGTGCCAGCAGTGACGGGGGACAGGGGGCCTACGAGCAGTACTTC. This encodes CASSDGGQGAYEQYF.

The V and J genes are TRBV12-5 and TRBJ1-1; 7 nucleotides match TRBD1. The CDR3 is made up of 16 amino acids. Germline V gene lookup returns CDR1 LGHNT and CDR2 FRNRAP. V was pared by 6 bases and J by 0 bases, with 10 bases of the junction left unmatched. The CDR3, as DNA: TGTGCTAGTGGCCGGGACAGAACCCTTCTGAACACTGAAGCTTTCTTT. It codes for CASGRDRTLLNTEAFF.

The chain recombines TRBV4-3 with TRBJ2-7; the D gene is possibly TRBD1 (6 bases). This CDR3 has 16 amino acids. The germline CDR1 and CDR2 sequences are LGHNA and YSLEER. The ends were cut back, 1 base at V and 2 bases at J, with 15 bases in the middle. The chain's CDR3 is CASSQGLNEGAYEQYF. The CDR3 bases are TGCGCCAGCAGCCAAGGGCTTAATGAGGGGGCCTACGAGCAGTACTTC.

This clone was seen only once. This chain links TRBV2 with TRBJ1-1; no firm D call. Germline V gene lookup returns CDR1 SNHLY and CDR2 FYNNEI. The CDR3 length is 16 residues. Trimming took off 5 bases at V and 2 bases at J, with 18 bases between the two ends. The CDR3 coding sequence is TGTGCCAGCAGTTTTAAGATGGCCTCCATAAACACTGAAGCTTTCTTT. This codes for CASSFKMASINTEAFF.